This T cell receptor (beta chain) was sequenced in a study of beta chain features in type 1 diabetes. Expressed TCRB transcripts were sequenced after all isolated RNA was converted to cDNA. Data came from immunoSEQ multiplex PCR; TCRdb stores just in-frame clones and leaves some out. The data show roughly 150,000 clones, roughly 9% seen once. In germline, CDR1 is SGHRS, CDR2 YFSETQ. There are 14 residues in the CDR3. V lost 3 bases and J lost 5, with 15 bases in between. Study observations and caveats: Sequencing used cDNA, and cells with high TCR expression could therefore be over-represented. Any PCR bias toward short templates would affect both groups alike. Any HLA-type effect on TCRB rearrangement remained unresolved here.

Each donor gave one heparinised blood draw averaging around 120 mL. This clone showed up just a few times. Its cognate antigen is unknown. The specimen sequenced was central memory CD4+ T cells from blood. This TCR came from a woman younger than 35 in good health. V gene TRBV5-1 combines with J gene TRBJ2-7, with D possibly being TRBD2 (5 bases). CDR3 sequence (DNA): TGCGCCAGCAGCTCTGCCGGGGTGGCGAACGAGCAGTACTTC. Protein product: CASSSAGVANEQYF.